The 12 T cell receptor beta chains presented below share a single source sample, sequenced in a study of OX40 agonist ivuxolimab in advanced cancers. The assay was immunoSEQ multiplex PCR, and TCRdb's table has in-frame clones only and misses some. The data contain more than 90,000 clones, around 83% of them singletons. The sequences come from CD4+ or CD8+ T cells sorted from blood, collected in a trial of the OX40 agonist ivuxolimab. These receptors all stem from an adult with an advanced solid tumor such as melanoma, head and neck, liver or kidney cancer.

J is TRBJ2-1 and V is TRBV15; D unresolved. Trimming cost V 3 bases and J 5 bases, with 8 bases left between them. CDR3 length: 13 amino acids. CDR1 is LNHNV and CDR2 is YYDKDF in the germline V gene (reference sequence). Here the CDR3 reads CATSRGINNEQFF. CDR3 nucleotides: TGTGCCACCAGCAGGGGGATAAACAATGAGCAGTTCTTC. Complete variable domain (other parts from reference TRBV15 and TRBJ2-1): DAMVIQNPRYQVTQFGKPVTLSCSQTLNHNVMYWYQQKSSQAPKLLFHYYDKDFNNEADTPDNFQSRRPNTSFCFLDIRSPGLGDTAMYLCATSRGINNEQFFGPGTRLTVL.

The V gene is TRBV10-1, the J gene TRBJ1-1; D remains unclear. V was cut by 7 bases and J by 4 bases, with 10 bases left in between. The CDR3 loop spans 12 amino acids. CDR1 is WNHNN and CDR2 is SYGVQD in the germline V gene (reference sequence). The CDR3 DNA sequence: TGCGCCAGCATGGGAAGTGGCACTGAAGCTTTCTTT. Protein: CASMGSGTEAFF.

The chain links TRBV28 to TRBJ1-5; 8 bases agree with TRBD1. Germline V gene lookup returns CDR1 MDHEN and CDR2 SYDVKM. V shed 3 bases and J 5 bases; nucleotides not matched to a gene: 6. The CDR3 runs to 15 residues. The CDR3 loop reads CASSFGQGLHQPQHF. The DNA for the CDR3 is TGTGCCAGCAGTTTTGGACAGGGCTTGCATCAGCCCCAGCATTTT.

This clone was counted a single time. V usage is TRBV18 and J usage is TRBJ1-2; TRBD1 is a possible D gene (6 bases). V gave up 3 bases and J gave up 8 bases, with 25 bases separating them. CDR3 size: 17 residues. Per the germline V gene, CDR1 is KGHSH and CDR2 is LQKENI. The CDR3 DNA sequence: TGTGCCAGCTCACCCCGGGACACGGGGTACAGGGCAGGAGGCTACACCTTC. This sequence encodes CASSPRDTGYRAGGYTF.

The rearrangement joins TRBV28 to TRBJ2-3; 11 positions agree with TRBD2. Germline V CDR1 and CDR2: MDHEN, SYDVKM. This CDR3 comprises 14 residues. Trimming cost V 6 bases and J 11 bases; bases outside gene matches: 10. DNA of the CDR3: TGTGCCAGCAGGAGACTAGCGGGGACACAAAGGCAGTATTTT. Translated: CASRRLAGTQRQYF. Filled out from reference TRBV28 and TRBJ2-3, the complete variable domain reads DVKVTQSSRYLVKRTGEKVFLECVQDMDHENMFWYRQDPGLGLRLIYFSYDVKMKEKGDIPEGYSVSREKKERFSLILESASTNQTSMYLCASRRLAGTQRQYFGPGTRLTVL.

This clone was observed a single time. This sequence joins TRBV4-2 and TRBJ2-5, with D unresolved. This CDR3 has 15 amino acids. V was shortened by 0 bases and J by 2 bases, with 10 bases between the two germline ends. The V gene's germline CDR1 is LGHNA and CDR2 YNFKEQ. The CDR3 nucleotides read TGTGCCAGCAGCCAAGATGGAAGGAAACAAGAGACCCAGTACTTC. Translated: CASSQDGRKQETQYF.

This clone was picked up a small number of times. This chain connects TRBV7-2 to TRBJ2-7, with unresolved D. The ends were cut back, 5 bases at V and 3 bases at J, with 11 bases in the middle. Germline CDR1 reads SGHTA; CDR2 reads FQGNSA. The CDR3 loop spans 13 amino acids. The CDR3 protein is CASSRGPLYEQYF. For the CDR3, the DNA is TGTGCCAGCAGCAGAGGCCCCCTCTACGAGCAGTACTTC.

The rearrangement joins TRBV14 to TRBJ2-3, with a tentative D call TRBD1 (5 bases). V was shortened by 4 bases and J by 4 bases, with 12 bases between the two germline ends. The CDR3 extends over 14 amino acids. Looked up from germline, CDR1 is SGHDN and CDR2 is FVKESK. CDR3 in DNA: TGTGCCAGCAGCCCCGGGTCAGGGTCAGATACGCAGTATTTT. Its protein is CASSPGSGSDTQYF.

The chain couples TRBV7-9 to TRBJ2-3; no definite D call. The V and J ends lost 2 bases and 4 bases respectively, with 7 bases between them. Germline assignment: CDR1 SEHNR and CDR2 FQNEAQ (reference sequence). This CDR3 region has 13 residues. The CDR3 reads CASSLLVPDTQYF. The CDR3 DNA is TGTGCCAGCAGCTTATTAGTACCAGATACGCAGTATTTT. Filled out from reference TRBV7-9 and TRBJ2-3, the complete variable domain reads DTGVSQNPRHKITKRGQNVTFRCDPISEHNRLYWYRQTLGQGPEFLTYFQNEAQLEKSRLLSDRFSAERPKGSFSTLEIQRTEQGDSAMYLCASSLLVPDTQYFGPGTRLTVL.

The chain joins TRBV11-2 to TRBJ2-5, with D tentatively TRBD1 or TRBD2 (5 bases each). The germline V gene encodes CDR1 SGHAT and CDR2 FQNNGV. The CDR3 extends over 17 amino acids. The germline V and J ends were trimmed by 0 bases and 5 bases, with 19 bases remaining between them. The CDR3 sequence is CASSLDRGRAGEETQYF. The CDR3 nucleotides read TGTGCCAGCAGCTTAGATCGTGGCAGGGCGGGTGAGGAGACCCAGTACTTC.

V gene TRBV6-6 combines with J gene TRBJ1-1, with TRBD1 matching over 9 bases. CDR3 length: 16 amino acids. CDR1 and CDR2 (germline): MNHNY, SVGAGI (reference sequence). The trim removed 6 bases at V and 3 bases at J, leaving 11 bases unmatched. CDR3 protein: CASRDTGGASDTEAFF. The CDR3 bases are TGTGCCAGCAGAGATACAGGGGGCGCGTCGGACACTGAAGCTTTCTTT.

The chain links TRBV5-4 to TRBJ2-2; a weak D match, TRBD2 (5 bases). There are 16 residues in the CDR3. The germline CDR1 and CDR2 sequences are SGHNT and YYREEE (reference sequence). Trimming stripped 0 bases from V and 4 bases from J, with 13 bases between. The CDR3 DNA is TGTGCCAGCAGCTTGGCCGGAGGACGCACCACCGGGGAGCTGTTTTTT. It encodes CASSLAGGRTTGELFF.